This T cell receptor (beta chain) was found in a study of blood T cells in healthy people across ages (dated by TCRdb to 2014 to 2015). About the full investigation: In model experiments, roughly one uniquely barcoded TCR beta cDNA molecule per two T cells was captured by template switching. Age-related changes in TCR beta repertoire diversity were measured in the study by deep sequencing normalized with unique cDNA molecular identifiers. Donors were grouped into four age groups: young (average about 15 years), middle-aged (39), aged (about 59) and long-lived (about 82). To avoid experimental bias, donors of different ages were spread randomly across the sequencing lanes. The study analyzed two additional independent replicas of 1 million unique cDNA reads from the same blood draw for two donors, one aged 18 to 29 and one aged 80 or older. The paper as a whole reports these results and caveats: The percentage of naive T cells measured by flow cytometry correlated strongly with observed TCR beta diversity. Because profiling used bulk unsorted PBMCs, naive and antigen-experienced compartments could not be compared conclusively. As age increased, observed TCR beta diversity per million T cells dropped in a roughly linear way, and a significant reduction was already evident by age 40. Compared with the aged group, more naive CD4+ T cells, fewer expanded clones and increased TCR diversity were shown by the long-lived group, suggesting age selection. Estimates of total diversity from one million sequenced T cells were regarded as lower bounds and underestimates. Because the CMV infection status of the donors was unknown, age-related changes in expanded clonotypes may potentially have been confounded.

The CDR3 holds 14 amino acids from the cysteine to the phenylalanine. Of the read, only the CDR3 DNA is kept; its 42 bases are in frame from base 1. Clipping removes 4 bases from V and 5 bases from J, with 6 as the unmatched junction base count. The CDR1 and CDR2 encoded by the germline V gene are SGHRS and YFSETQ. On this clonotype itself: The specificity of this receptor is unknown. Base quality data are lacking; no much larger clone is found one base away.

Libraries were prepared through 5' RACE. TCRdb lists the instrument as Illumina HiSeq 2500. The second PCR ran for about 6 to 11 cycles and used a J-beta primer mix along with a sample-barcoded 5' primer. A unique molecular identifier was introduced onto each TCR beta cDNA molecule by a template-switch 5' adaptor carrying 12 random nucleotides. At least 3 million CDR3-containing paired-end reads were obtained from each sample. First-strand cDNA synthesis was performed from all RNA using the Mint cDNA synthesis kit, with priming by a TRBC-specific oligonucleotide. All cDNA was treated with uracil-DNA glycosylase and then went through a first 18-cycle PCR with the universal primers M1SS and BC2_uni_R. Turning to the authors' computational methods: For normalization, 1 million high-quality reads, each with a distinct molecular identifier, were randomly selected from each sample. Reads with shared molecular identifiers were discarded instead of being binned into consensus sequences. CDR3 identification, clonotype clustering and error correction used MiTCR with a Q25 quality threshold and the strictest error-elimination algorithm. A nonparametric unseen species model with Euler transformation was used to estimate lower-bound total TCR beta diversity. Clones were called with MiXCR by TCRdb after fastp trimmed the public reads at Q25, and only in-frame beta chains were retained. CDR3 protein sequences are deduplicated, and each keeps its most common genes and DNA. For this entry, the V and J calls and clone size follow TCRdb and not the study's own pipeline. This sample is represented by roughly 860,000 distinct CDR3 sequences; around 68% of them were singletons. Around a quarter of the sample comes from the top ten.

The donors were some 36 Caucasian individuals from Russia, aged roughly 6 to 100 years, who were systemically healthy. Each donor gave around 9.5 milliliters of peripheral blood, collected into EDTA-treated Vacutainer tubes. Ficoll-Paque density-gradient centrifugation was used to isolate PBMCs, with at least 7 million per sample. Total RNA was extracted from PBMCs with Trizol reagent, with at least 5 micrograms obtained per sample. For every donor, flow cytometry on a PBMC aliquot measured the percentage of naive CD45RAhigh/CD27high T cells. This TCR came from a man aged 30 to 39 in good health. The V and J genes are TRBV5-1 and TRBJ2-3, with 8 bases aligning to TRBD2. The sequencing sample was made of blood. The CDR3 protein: CASSPNGRGDTQYF. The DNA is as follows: TGCGCCAGCAGCCCAAACGGGAGGGGAGATACGCAGTATTTT.